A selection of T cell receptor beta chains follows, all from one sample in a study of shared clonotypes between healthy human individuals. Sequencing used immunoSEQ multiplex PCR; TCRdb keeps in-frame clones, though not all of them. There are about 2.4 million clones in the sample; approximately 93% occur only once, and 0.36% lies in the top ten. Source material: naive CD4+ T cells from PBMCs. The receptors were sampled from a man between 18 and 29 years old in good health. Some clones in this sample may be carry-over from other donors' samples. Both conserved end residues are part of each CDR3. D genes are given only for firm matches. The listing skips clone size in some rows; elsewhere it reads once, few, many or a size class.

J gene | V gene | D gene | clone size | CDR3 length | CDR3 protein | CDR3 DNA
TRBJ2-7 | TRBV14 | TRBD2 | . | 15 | CASSWTSENSYEQYF | TGTGCCAGCAGCTGGACTAGCGAAAACTCCTACGAGCAGTACTTC
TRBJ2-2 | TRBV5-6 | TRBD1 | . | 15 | CASSPRTGNTGELFF | TGTGCCAGCAGCCCGAGGACAGGGAACACCGGGGAGCTGTTTTTT
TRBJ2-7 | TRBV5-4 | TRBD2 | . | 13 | CASSLDLGGRGYF | TGTGCCAGCAGCTTGGATCTTGGCGGGAGAGGGTACTTC
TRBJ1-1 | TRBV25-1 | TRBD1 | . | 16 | CASSPYYRGSNTEAFF | TGTGCCAGCTCACCCTACTACAGGGGCAGCAACACTGAAGCTTTCTTT
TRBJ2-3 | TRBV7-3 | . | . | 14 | CASSPEGSTDTQYF | TGTGCCAGCAGCCCCGAGGGAAGCACAGATACGCAGTATTTT
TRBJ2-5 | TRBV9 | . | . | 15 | CASSPRGVGQETQYF | TGTGCCAGCAGCCCCAGAGGAGTAGGTCAAGAGACCCAGTACTTC
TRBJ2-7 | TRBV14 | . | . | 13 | CASSRDSSYEQYF | TGTGCCAGCAGCCGAGATAGCTCCTACGAGCAGTACTTC
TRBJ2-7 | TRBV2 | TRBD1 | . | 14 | CASSAGQGSYEQYF | TGTGCCAGCAGTGCGGGACAGGGTTCGTACGAGCAGTACTTC
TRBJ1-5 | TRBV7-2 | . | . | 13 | CASSLGQGQPQHF | TGTGCCAGCAGCTTAGGCCAGGGACAGCCCCAGCATTTT
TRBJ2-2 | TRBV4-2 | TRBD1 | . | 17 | CASSQDWTGWKAGELFF | TGTGCCAGCAGCCAAGATTGGACAGGGTGGAAGGCCGGGGAGCTGTTTTTT
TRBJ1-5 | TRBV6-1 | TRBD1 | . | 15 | CASRAGTGYNQPQHF | TGTGCCAGCAGAGCCGGGACAGGGTACAATCAGCCCCAGCATTTT
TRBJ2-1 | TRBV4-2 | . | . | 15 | CASSLRLSSYNEQFF | TGTGCCAGCAGCCTGAGACTAAGCTCCTACAATGAGCAGTTCTTC
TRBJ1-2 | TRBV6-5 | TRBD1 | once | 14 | CASSPGGLHYGYTF | TGTGCCAGCAGTCCAGGGGGGCTCCACTATGGCTACACCTTC
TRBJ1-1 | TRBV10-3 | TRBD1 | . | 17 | CAISDSPGQGPNTEAFF | TGTGCCATCAGTGATTCACCGGGACAGGGACCGAACACTGAAGCTTTCTTT
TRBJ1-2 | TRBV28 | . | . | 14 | CASSSPGRPYGYTF | TGTGCCAGCAGTTCCCCCGGACGGCCCTATGGCTACACCTTC
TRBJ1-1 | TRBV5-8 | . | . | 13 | CASSRGGIAEAFF | TGTGCCAGCAGCCGTGGAGGGATCGCTGAAGCTTTCTTT
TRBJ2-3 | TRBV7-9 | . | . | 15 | CASSPAVVSSDTQYF | TGTGCCAGCAGCCCCGCCGTTGTTTCTTCCGATACGCAGTATTTT
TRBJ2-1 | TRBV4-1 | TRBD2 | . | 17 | CASSQDTSGRALNEQFF | TGCGCCAGCAGCCAAGATACTAGCGGGAGGGCCTTGAATGAGCAGTTCTTC
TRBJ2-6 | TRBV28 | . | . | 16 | CASSLAQISGANVLTF | TGTGCCAGCAGTTTGGCCCAGATCTCTGGGGCCAACGTCCTGACTTTC
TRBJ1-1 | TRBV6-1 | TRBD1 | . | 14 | CASGRQGLNTEAFF | TGTGCCAGCGGGCGACAGGGATTGAACACTGAAGCTTTCTTT
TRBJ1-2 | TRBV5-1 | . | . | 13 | CASSLEGGYGYTF | TGCGCCAGCAGCTTGGAAGGAGGTTATGGCTACACCTTC
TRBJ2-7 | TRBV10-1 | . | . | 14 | CASSEEGRASEQYF | TGCGCCAGCAGTGAGGAAGGGAGAGCCAGCGAGCAGTACTTC
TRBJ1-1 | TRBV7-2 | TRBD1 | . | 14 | CASSTQGGDTEAFF | TGTGCCAGCAGCACCCAGGGGGGTGACACTGAAGCTTTCTTT
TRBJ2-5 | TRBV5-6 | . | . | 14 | CASSLRAVQETQYF | TGTGCCAGCAGCTTGCGGGCTGTCCAAGAGACCCAGTACTTC
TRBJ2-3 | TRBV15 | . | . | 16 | CATSRVPGAVTDTQYF | TGTGCCACCAGCAGAGTCCCTGGGGCCGTCACAGATACGCAGTATTTT
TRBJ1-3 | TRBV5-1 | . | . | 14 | CASSPGQIGNTIYF | TGCGCCAGCAGCCCAGGACAGATAGGAAACACCATATATTTT
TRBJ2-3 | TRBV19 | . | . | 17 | CASSIVFSGPPTDTQYF | TGTGCCAGTAGTATAGTGTTCTCGGGACCTCCGACAGATACGCAGTATTTT
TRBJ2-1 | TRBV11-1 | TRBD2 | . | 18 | CASSYRGWGTSGRNEQFF | TGTGCCAGCAGTTATCGGGGCTGGGGGACTAGCGGGAGGAATGAGCAGTTCTTC
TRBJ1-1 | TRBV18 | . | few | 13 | CASSPFSDTEAFF | TGTGCCAGCTCACCATTCAGCGACACTGAAGCTTTCTTT
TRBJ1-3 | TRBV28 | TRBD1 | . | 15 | CASSFLGQGRNTIYF | TGTGCCAGCAGTTTTTTGGGACAGGGAAGAAACACCATATATTTT
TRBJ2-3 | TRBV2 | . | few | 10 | CASVTDTQYF | TGTGCCAGCGTAACAGATACGCAGTATTTT
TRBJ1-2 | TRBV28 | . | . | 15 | CASSLTRIANYGYTF | TGTGCCAGCAGTTTAACCCGGATAGCTAACTATGGCTACACCTTC
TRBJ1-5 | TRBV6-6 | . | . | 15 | CASGGVRGRRQPQHF | TGTGCCAGCGGGGGGGTTCGGGGAAGGAGACAGCCCCAGCATTTT
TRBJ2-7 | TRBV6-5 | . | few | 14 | CASRPRGRGGEQYF | TGTGCCAGCAGACCCCGGGGCAGGGGAGGCGAGCAGTACTTC
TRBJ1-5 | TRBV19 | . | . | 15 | CASSIDIKGDQPQHF | TGTGCCAGTAGTATAGATATAAAGGGGGATCAGCCCCAGCATTTT
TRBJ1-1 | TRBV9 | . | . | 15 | CASSPHRDRGTEAFF | TGTGCCAGCAGCCCGCACAGGGACCGGGGCACTGAAGCTTTCTTT
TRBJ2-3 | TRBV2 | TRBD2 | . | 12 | CASSPERDTQYF | TGTGCCAGCAGCCCCGAGCGGGACACGCAGTATTTT
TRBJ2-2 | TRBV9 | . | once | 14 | CASSEPANTGELFF | TGTGCCAGCAGCGAACCTGCGAACACCGGGGAGCTGTTTTTT
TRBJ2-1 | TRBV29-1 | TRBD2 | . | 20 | CSVERWEGLLLSGSYNEQFF | TGCAGCGTTGAGCGGTGGGAGGGCCTTCTTTTGTCTGGATCCTACAATGAGCAGTTCTTC
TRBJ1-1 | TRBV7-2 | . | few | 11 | CASSTGTEAFF | TGTGCCAGCAGCACTGGCACTGAAGCTTTCTTT
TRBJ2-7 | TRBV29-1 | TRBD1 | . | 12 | CSVGQGAYEQYF | TGCAGCGTTGGACAGGGGGCCTACGAGCAGTACTTC
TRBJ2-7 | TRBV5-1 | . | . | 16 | CASSLDAGRTGYEQYF | TGCGCCAGCAGCTTGGATGCAGGCAGGACCGGGTACGAGCAGTACTTC
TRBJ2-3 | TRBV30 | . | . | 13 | CAWNIRAGDTQYF | TGTGCCTGGAATATCCGGGCGGGAGATACGCAGTATTTT
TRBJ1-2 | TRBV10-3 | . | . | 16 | CAISPQQSGQGYGYTF | TGTGCCATCAGCCCCCAACAGTCCGGGCAGGGCTATGGCTACACCTTC
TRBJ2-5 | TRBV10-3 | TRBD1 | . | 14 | CAISESTGVETQYF | TGTGCCATCAGTGAGTCGACAGGGGTAGAGACCCAGTACTTC
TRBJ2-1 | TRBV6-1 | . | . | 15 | CASSDVNTRAGEQFF | TGTGCCAGCAGTGATGTGAACACGAGGGCGGGTGAGCAGTTCTTC
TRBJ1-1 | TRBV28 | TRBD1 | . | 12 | CAMQGARTEAFF | TGTGCCATGCAGGGGGCGCGGACTGAAGCTTTCTTT
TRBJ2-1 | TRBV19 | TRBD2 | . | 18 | CASSRLAGGRGPDNEQFF | TGTGCCAGTAGTCGACTAGCGGGAGGGCGGGGGCCAGACAATGAGCAGTTCTTC
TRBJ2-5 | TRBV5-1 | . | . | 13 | CASSLAGSETQYF | TGCGCCAGCAGCTTGGCGGGGTCGGAGACCCAGTACTTC
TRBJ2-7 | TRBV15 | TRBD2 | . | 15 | CATSRDGGRFHEQYF | TGTGCCACCAGCAGAGATGGCGGGAGGTTTCACGAGCAGTACTTC
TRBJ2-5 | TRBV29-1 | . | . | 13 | CSVDWGRQETQYF | TGCAGCGTTGACTGGGGCCGCCAAGAGACCCAGTACTTC
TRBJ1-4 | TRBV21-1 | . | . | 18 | CASSTEKDRDATNEKLFF | TGTGCCAGCAGCACCGAAAAAGACAGGGATGCAACTAATGAAAAACTGTTTTTT
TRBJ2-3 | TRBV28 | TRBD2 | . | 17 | CASSLRGAGGRSDTQYF | TGTGCCAGCAGTTTAAGGGGGGCGGGAGGCCGATCAGATACGCAGTATTTT
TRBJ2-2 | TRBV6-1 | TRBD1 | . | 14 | CASSEGQITGELFF | TGTGCCAGCAGTGAGGGACAGATCACCGGGGAGCTGTTTTTT